This passage covers 5 T cell receptor beta chains from one sample sequenced in a study of blood T cell repertoires in COVID-19. Some clones are missing from TCRdb's copy, which holds only in-frame ones; the method was immunoSEQ multiplex PCR. The sample has hundreds of thousands of clones; more than 75% are singletons. The material sequenced was PBMCs or T cells enriched from blood (not recorded which). Every receptor here comes from a woman aged 50 to 60 who had recovered from COVID-19.

The chain has TRBV18 and TRBJ2-3, with 8 positions matching TRBD2. In germline, CDR1 is KGHSH, CDR2 LQKENI. V shed 1 base and J 5 bases; nucleotides not matched to a gene: 8. The CDR3 has 16 amino acids. The CDR3 spells CASSPRFGRGGDTQYF. The CDR3 DNA sequence: TGTGCCAGCTCACCACGGTTCGGGAGGGGAGGAGATACGCAGTATTTT. The whole variable domain, filled in from reference TRBV18 and TRBJ2-3, reads NAGVMQNPRHLVRRRGQEARLRCSPMKGHSHVYWYRQLPEEGLKFMVYLQKENIIDESGMPKERFSAEFPKEGPSILRIQQVVRGDSAAYFCASSPRFGRGGDTQYFGPGTRLTVL.

The V gene is TRBV7-2, the J gene TRBJ2-7; D possibly corresponds to TRBD1 (7 bases). The length of the CDR3 is 15 residues. V lost 3 bases to trimming and J lost 4 bases, with 16 bases between them. Germline loops: CDR1 SGHTA, CDR2 FQGNSA. The CDR3 bases are TGTGCCAGCAGCTTCGATCGACAGGGACTTTACGAGCAGTACTTC. Its translation: CASSFDRQGLYEQYF.

This clone was counted once. This chain connects TRBV30 to TRBJ1-1; 9 nucleotides line up with TRBD1. V shed 1 base and J 6 bases; nucleotides not matched to a gene: 6. Germline V gives CDR1 GTSNPN, CDR2 SVGIG (reference sequence). The CDR3 spans 14 residues. The CDR3 nucleotides are TGTGCCTGGAGTGATTGGGACAGGGATCCTGAAGCTTTCTTT. Residues: CAWSDWDRDPEAFF. Full variable domain (missing parts from reference TRBV30 and TRBJ1-1): SQTIHQWPATLVQPVGSPLSLECTVEGTSNPNLYWYRQAAGRGLQLLFYSVGIGQISSEVPQNLSASRPQDRQFILSSKKLLLSDSGFYLCAWSDWDRDPEAFFGQGTRLTVV.

This chain joins TRBV2 and TRBJ2-5; possible D gene TRBD2, 6 bases. The CDR3 loop spans 12 amino acids. The V gene's germline CDR1 is SNHLY and CDR2 FYNNEI. Trimming stripped 6 bases from V and 7 bases from J, with 12 bases between. The CDR3 DNA is TGTGCCAGCAGGAGACTAGGAGGGACCCAGTACTTC. Translating it yields CASRRLGGTQYF.

The V gene is TRBV30, the J gene TRBJ1-3; D is ambiguous. V lost 7 bases and J lost 4, with 8 bases in between. The CDR3 contains 11 residues. Germline loops: CDR1 GTSNPN, CDR2 SVGIG (reference sequence). CDR3 loop: CASQYGNTIYF. CDR3 bases: TGTGCCTCCCAGTACGGAAACACCATATATTTT. Using reference TRBV30 and TRBJ1-3 for the parts outside the CDR3, the full variable domain is SQTIHQWPATLVQPVGSPLSLECTVEGTSNPNLYWYRQAAGRGLQLLFYSVGIGQISSEVPQNLSASRPQDRQFILSSKKLLLSDSGFYLCASQYGNTIYFGEGSWLTVV.